This entry features one TCR beta chain sequence. This clone was seen at least ten times. The antigen it binds to is not known. Coverage ceases 3 residues before the CDR3 finishes, and the germline J gene fills in the end. Equivalent amounts of genomic DNA from CVID and control samples were used as sequencing input. For every sample, a 60 bp segment covering the rearranged TCRbeta CDR3 region was amplified and then sequenced. The immunoSEQ assay, a bias-corrected multiplex PCR combined with high-throughput sequencing, was used for TCRbeta amplification. The study's processing was this. Each unique nucleotide sequence was treated as a clone and annotated with V, D and J genes, copy number and frequency. Sequences were labeled productive if in frame, and non-productive if out of frame or containing stop codons. As previously described, clonality was calculated on the basis of Shannon's entropy. The predicted amino acid sequences of productive clones were used to derive the mean CDR3 Kyte-Doolittle hydropathy. The R hclust function was used to hierarchically cluster scaled V gene usage with Manhattan distance and complete linkage. To assess clone sharing by CDR3 amino acid sequence, 12 repertoires per group were resampled over 100 rounds. The repertoires were screened for 55 to 75 published EBV-specific TCRbeta sequences and approximately 230 published CMV-specific TCRbeta sequences. Analysis left out two CVID samples that produced under 10,000 sequences, so around 40 CVID repertoires remained. In TCRdb, the immuneACCESS table is reduced to in-frame sequences with V and J assigned. These tables do not hold every clone; where another copy was compared, an unresolved V gene accounts for under half, and the others remain unexplained. V and J calls and clone size are as listed in that table; D and trimming were resolved from the DNA. The sample records 50,000 to 60,000 clones, none occurring a single time. The ten biggest clones cover about 2% of the sample.

Predominantly Caucasian heritage was noted among both the CVID patients and the healthy controls. From each donor, 5 to 8 ml of heparinized peripheral whole blood was collected. Genomic DNA from adults with common variable immune deficiency (CVID) and from healthy adult controls was used to sequence TCRbeta CDR3 repertoires. The control group comprised some 22 healthy adult volunteers, about 12 female and 10 male, aged roughly 20 to 66 years with a mean age of around 37. Diluted blood was density-centrifuged over Hypaque 1077 or Ficoll-Paque to isolate peripheral blood mononuclear cells. Unsorted mononuclear cells served as the source of genomic DNA, which was extracted either by Qiagen column purification or by a centrifugation-based method. The data were taken from a study of T cell clonality in common variable immunodeficiency (dated by TCRdb to between 2015 and 2017). What the research found in general, with its limitations: Differences among patients in the CVID cohort limited the correlations between repertoire features and clinical complications. Even though DNA input was equal, the average per sample came to 65,000 to 85,000 unique sequences for controls compared with about 31,547 for CVID samples. Reportedly, TCRbeta sequences from CVID had fewer deletions and N-nucleotide insertions, and highly modified clones with 13 or more V deletions were absent from CVID. It was noted by the authors that sequencing of the repertoires of T cell subpopulations would be needed to clarify the cause of the increased clonality in CVID. Healthy controls shared more TCRbeta clones with each other than CVID subjects shared among themselves (p < 0.0001). Increased TCRbeta clonality was found in CVID subjects compared with healthy controls (t-test p = 0.018), with the increase being most characteristic of about a third of subjects.

From a lookup of the germline V gene, CDR1 and CDR2 are SGHRS and YFSETQ. The CDR3 contains 11 residues, cysteine and phenylalanine counted. The DNA has 24 bases, all within the CDR3, and is read from base 1. The receptor was isolated from a person aged 18 to 75 in good health. Sequenced input: peripheral blood mononuclear cells. The chain couples TRBV5-1 to TRBJ2-3, with the D gene uncertain. For the CDR3, the sequence is CASSLAGAQYF. The sequenced CDR3 bases are TGCGCCAGCAGCTTGGCAGGAGCG.